The clone carrying this T cell receptor beta chain is labeled medium-sized based on frequency. All TRB cDNA libraries came from 5' RACE performed with UMI labels. TCRdb reprocessed the 5' RACE reads, keeping one entry per CDR3 protein, no DNA. Its table records roughly 6,000 distinct CDR3 sequences. These data are taken from a study of CXCR3-negative and CXCR3-positive naive CD8 T cells. Triplicate sorts of 300,000 cells per CD8+ subset. The CDR3 loop spans 18 amino acids. Germline V gives CDR1 LGHDT, CDR2 YNNKEL (reference sequence). The rearrangement joins TRBV3-1 to TRBJ2-2; without DNA, the TCRdb call of TRBD2 cannot be checked. Sequencing input: naive CXCR3- CD8+ T cells from blood. Subset: CD45RO-CCR7+CD27+CD95- naive CD8+ T cells lacking CXCR3 (TNR3-). The receptor comes from a human donor in good health. Some clones in this sample may be carry-over from other donors' samples. CDR3 residues: CASSQGSLAGGVGGELFF. Full variable domain (remainder filled in from reference TRBV3-1 and TRBJ2-2): DTAVSQTPKYLVTQMGNDKSIKCEQNLGHDTMYWYKQDSKKFLKIMFSYNNKELIINETVPNRFSPKSPDKAHLNLHINSLELGDSAVYFCASSQGSLAGGVGGELFFGEGSRLTVL.